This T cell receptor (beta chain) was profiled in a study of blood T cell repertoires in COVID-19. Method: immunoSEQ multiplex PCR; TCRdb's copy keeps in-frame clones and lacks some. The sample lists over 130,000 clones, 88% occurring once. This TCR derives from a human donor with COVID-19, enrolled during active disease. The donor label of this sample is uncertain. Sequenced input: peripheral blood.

The CDR3 protein is CSVGQAPYEQYF. The CDR3 nucleotides are TGCAGCGTCGGACAGGCCCCCTACGAGCAGTACTTC. This chain uses TRBV29-1 with TRBJ2-7; 7 bases are a match to TRBD1. Germline CDR1 SQVTM, CDR2 ANQGSEA. With 6 bases clipped from V and 2 bases from J, the junction kept 4 bases outside the gene matches. The CDR3 length is 12 residues.